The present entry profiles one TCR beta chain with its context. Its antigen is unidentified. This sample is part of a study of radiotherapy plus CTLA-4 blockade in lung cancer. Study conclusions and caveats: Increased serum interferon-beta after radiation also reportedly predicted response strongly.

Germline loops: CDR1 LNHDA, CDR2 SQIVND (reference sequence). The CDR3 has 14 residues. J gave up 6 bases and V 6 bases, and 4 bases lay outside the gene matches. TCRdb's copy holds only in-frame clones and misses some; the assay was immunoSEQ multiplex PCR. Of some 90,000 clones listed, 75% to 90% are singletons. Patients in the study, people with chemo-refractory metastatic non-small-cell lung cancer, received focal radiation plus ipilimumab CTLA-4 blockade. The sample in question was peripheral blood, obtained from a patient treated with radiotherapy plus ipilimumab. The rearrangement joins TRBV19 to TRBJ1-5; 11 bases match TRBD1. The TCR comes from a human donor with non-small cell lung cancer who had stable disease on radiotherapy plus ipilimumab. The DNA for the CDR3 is TGTGCCAGTAGAGGACAGGGGGCAACTCAGCCCCAGCATTTT. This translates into CASRGQGATQPQHF.